Shown below are 9 T cell receptor beta chains from a single sample sequenced in a study of blood T cell repertoires in COVID-19. Generated by immunoSEQ multiplex PCR, the TCRdb table keeps only in-frame clones and is missing some. This sample yields approximately 130,000 clones, of which roughly 87% are seen a single time; 15% to 20% belongs to the top ten. The sequencing sample was made of PBMCs or T cells enriched from blood (not recorded which). These receptors all come from a man between 25 and 39 years old who had recovered from COVID-19.

CDR3 sequence reads: CASSQGGITVGVGNQPQHF. The DNA for the CDR3 is TGTGCCAGCAGCCAAGGCGGCATCACAGTAGGGGTTGGCAATCAGCCCCAGCATTTT. The J gene is TRBJ1-5, the V gene TRBV4-2; a possible D gene is TRBD1 (5 bases). The CDR3 has 19 residues. Germline V gene sequence: CDR1 LGHNA, CDR2 YNFKEQ. Trimming removed 1 base at V and 2 bases at J, with 21 bases between.

This chain links TRBV5-6 with TRBJ1-2, with D maybe TRBD1 (5 bases). The ends were cut back, 4 bases at V and 4 bases at J, with 14 bases in the middle. Germline V CDR1 and CDR2: SGHDT, YYEEEE. CDR3 size: 14 residues. The CDR3 DNA sequence: TGTGCCAGCAGCCTGGGACTTACCCGCTATGGCTACACCTTC. It yields the protein CASSLGLTRYGYTF.

This clone appeared a single time. The rearrangement joins TRBV29-1 to TRBJ2-1; TRBD1 might be the D (6 bases). V was pared by 7 bases and J by 5 bases, with 15 bases between. Germline CDR1 is SQVTM and CDR2 is ANQGSEA. The CDR3 is made up of 13 amino acids. This chain's CDR3 is CSADDRLNNEQFF. The CDR3 bases are TGCAGCGCCGACGACAGGCTAAACAATGAGCAGTTCTTC.

V gene TRBV9 combines with J gene TRBJ1-1; 11 bases are a match to TRBD1. The CDR3 runs 18 residues. J lost 1 base, V lost 4 bases, and 12 bases had no gene match. Looked up from germline, CDR1 is SGDLS and CDR2 is YYNGEE. CDR3: CASSSRGTGGRKNTEAFF. Written as DNA, the CDR3 is TGTGCCAGCAGCTCGAGAGGGACAGGGGGTCGGAAGAACACTGAAGCTTTCTTT.

The chain combines TRBV6-5 with TRBJ1-2, with 7 bases matching TRBD1. The CDR3 runs to 13 residues. Looked up from germline, CDR1 is MNHEY and CDR2 is SVGAGI. V was clipped by 9 bases and J by 4 bases; unmatched bases: 8. The CDR3 spells CASTTGTVYGYTF. As DNA, the CDR3 is TGTGCCAGTACGACGGGGACAGTCTATGGCTACACCTTC.

V usage is TRBV27 and J usage is TRBJ1-1; TRBD1 matches at 10 bases. The CDR3 length is 18 residues. CDR1 and CDR2 from the germline V gene are MNHEY and SMNVEV (reference sequence). Losses at the gene ends were 3 bases for V and 4 bases for J; bases not matched to a gene: 14. The CDR3 region has the DNA TGTGCCAGCAGTTTTCGAGGGGGGGACAGGGGACGAGGCACTGAAGCTTTCTTT. It translates to CASSFRGGDRGRGTEAFF.

This clone has just one count. The chain couples TRBV4-1 to TRBJ1-2; a weak D match, TRBD1 (5 bases). Germline-derived CDR1 and CDR2 are MGHRA and YSYEKL. The CDR3 has 16 residues. V gave up 5 bases and J gave up 8 bases, with 24 bases separating them. CDR3 sequence: CASSDGRQGRMGGYTF. The CDR3 DNA reads TGCGCCAGCAGCGACGGGAGGCAGGGACGTATGGGCGGCTACACCTTC.

This rearrangement joins TRBV5-1 to TRBJ2-7, with a weak D call TRBD2 (5 bases). Between the trimmed V and J ends, which lost 0 bases and 6 bases, there was a span of 7 bases. This CDR3 is built from 12 residues. Germline CDR1 reads SGHRS; CDR2 reads YFSETQ. In DNA, the CDR3 is TGCGCCAGCAGCTTGGGGGCGGGCGAGCAGTACTTC. This translates into CASSLGAGEQYF.

The chain joins TRBV20-1 to TRBJ2-1, with a possible D match to TRBD1 (6 bases). The CDR3 has 16 amino acids. The V end lost 3 bases, the J end lost 1 base, and 16 bases lay between the germline ends. CDR1 is DFQATT and CDR2 is SNEGSKA in the germline V gene (reference sequence). The CDR3 coding sequence is TGCAGTGCTAGTCCTAGGACAGCCGGTTCCTACAATGAGCAGTTCTTC. Translating it yields CSASPRTAGSYNEQFF.